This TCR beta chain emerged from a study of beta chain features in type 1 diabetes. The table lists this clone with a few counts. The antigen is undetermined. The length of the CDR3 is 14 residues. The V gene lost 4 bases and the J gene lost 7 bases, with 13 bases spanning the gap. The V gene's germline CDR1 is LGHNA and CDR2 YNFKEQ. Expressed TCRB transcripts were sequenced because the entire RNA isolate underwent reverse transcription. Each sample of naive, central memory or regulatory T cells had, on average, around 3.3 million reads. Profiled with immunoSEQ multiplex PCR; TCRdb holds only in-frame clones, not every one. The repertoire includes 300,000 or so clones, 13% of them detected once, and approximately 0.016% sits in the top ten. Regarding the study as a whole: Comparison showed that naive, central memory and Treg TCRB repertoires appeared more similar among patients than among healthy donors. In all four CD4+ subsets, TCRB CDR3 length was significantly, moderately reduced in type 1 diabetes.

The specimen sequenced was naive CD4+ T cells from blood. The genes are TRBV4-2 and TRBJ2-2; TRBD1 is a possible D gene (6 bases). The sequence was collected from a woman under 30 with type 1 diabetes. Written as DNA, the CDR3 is TGTGCCAGCAGCCCCCCATTACAGGGCGGGGAGCTGTTTTTT. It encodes CASSPPLQGGELFF.